This T cell receptor (beta chain) was identified in a study of blood T cell repertoires in COVID-19. V shed 3 bases and J shed 4 bases, with 15 bases lying between them. This CDR3 comprises 15 residues. The V gene's germline CDR1 is LGHNA and CDR2 YSLEER. Clones were sequenced by immunoSEQ multiplex PCR, and TCRdb holds only the in-frame ones, with some missing. The data show about 250,000 clones, 80% to 90% seen once. The chain recombines TRBV4-3 with TRBJ1-2; unclear D gene. This receptor was identified in a man older than 75 with acute or convalescent COVID-19. Sample: peripheral blood. CDR3 in amino acids: CASSQGISGIYGYTF. The CDR3 DNA reads TGCGCCAGCAGCCAGGGTATTTCGGGGATCTATGGCTACACCTTC.